This T cell receptor (beta chain) was identified in a study of beta chain features in type 1 diabetes. Study findings and constraints: Patients with Type 1 diabetes showed moderately but significantly shorter TCRB CDR3s in all four CD4+ subsets.

As for this clone: The antigen is unknown. This CDR3 is also generated by other DNA sequences in the sample.

Looked up from germline, CDR1 is DFQATT and CDR2 is SNEGSKA (reference sequence). The CDR3 sequence is 11 residues long. V dropped 1 base and J dropped 4 bases, with 5 bases sitting between them. Expressed TCRB transcripts were sequenced because the entire RNA isolate underwent reverse transcription. Method: immunoSEQ multiplex PCR; TCRdb's copy keeps in-frame clones and lacks some. The sample carries around 160,000 clones, roughly 59% recorded once. The sequencing sample was made of naive CD4+ T cells from blood. The chain joins TRBV20-1 to TRBJ2-7; perhaps TRBD1 as D (5 bases). This receptor was identified in a man aged 30 to 45 with type 1 diabetes. The CDR3 region is CSARGTYEQYF. CDR3 DNA: TGCAGTGCTAGAGGGACATACGAGCAGTACTTC.